Here is one TCR beta chain with its context. The antigen is unknown. Described treatment: oral pan-JAK inhibitor, 5-10 mg twice daily. These data come from a study of CD8+ T cells in alopecia areata. Study findings and constraints: Higher clonality was seen in lesional scalp than in normal scalp, especially in alopecia totalis/universalis. Any link of baseline CD8+ expansion to response, resting on one nonresponder, remains uncertain. Many expanded lesional clones persisted during tofacitinib (in both scalp and blood).

The germline CDR1 and CDR2 sequences are SNHLY and FYNNEI. V shed 11 bases, J shed 3 bases, and the junction held 7 bases outside the gene matches. CDR3 size: 14 residues. Investigators isolated RNA and reverse transcribed it into cDNA to act as the sequencing template. Using immunoSEQ multiplex PCR, the repertoire was profiled, and TCRdb retains in-frame clones only, with some absent. The sample yields roughly 100,000 clones, about nine tenths seen once. V and J are TRBV2 and TRBJ2-1; 10 bases align to TRBD2. The material was CD8+ T cells sorted from blood, obtained around week 30, from a patient treated with tofacitinib. The receptor was derived from a human donor with alopecia areata. Here the CDR3 DNA reads TGTGCCGGTGTGGAGCGGGGGGGCTACAATGAGCAGTTCTTC. As protein: CAGVERGGYNEQFF.